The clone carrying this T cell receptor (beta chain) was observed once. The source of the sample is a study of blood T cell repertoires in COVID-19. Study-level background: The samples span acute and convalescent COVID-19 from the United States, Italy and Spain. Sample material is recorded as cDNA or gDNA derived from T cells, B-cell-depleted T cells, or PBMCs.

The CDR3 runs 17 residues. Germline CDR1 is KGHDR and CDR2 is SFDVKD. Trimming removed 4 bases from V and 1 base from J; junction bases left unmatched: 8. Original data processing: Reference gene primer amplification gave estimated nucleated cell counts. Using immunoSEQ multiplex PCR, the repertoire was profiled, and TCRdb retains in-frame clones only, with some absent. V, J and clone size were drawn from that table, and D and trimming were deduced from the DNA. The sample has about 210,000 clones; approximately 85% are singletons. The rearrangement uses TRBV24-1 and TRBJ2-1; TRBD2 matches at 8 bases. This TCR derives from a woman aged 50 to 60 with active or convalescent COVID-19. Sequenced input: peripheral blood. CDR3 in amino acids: CATSEPVAGISYNEQFF. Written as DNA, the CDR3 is TGTGCCACCAGTGAACCAGTAGCGGGGATATCCTACAATGAGCAGTTCTTC.